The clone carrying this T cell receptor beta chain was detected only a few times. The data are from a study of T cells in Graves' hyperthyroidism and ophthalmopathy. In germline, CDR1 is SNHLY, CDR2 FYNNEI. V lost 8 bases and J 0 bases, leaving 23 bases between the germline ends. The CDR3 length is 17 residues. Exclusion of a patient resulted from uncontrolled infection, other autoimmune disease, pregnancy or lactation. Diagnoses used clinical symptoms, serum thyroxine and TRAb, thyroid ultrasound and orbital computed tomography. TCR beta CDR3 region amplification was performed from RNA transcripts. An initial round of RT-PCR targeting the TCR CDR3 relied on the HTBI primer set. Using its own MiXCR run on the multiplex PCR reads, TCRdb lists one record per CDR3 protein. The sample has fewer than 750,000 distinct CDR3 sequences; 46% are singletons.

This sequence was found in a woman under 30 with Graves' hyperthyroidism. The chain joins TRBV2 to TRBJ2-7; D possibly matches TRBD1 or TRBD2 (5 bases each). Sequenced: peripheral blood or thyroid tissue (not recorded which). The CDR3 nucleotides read TGTGCCAGCTCACTCAACGGAGGCAGGGCCCTCTCCTACGAGCAGTACTTC. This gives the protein CASSLNGGRALSYEQYF.